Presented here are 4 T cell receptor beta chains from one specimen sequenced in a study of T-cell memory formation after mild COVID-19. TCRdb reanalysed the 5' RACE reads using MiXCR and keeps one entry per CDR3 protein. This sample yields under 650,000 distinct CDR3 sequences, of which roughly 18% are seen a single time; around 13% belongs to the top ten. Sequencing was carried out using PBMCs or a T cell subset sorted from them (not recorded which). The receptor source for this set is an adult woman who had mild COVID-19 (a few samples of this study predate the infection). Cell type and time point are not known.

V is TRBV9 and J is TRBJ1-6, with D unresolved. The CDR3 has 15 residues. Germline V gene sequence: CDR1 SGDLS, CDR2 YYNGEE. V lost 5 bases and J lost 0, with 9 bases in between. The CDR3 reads CASSQADSYNSPLHF. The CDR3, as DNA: TGTGCCAGCAGTCAGGCCGACTCCTATAATTCACCCCTCCACTTT.

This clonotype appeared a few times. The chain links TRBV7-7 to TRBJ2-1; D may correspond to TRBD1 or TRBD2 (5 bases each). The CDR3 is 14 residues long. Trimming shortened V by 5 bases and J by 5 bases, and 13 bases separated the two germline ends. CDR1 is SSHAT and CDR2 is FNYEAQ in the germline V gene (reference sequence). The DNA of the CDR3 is TGTGCCAGCAGCCAGGGACGGGGACACAATGAGCAGTTCTTC. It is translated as CASSQGRGHNEQFF.

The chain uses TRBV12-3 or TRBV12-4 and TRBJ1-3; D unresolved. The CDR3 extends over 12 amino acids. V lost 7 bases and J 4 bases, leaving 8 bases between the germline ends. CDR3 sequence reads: CASTNAGNTIYF. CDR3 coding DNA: TGTGCCAGCACCAACGCCGGAAACACCATATATTTT.

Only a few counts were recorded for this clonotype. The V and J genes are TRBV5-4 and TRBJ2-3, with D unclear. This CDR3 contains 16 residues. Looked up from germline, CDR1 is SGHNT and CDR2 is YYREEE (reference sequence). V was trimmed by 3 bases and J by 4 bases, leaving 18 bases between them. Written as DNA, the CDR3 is TGTGCCAGCAGCTCCTTGAGGCCTCTAGGAGCAGATACGCAGTATTTT. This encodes CASSSLRPLGADTQYF.